The T cell receptor (beta chain) described here comes from a study of T cell responses to AZD1222 COVID-19 vaccine. TCRdb's copy holds only in-frame clones and misses some; the assay was immunoSEQ multiplex PCR. Here the sample spans more than 150,000 clones, about 90% being singletons. Germline lookup yields CDR1 MNHEY and CDR2 SVGEGT. The CDR3 has 15 amino acids. After removal of 5 bases from V and 5 bases from J, the junction contained 10 bases not matched to a gene. This receptor was taken from an adult in good health. The chain joins TRBV6-2 or TRBV6-3 to TRBJ1-2, with 8 bases that match TRBD1. This specimen consisted of peripheral blood, obtained on day 0 of AZD1222 vaccination. CDR3 sequence: CASSAYGTGPYGYTF. DNA for the CDR3: TGTGCCAGCAGTGCTTACGGGACAGGCCCTTATGGCTACACCTTC.